This entry concerns a single T cell receptor beta chain. Using immunoSEQ multiplex PCR, the repertoire was profiled, and TCRdb retains in-frame clones only, with some absent. The data hold around 1.6 million clones, with 98% observed a single time. V gave up 1 base and J gave up 7 bases; unmatched junction bases: 6. Germline V gives CDR1 SGHVS, CDR2 FNYEAQ. This CDR3 is 16 amino acids long. This specimen belongs to a study of shared clonotypes between healthy human individuals. The source of this sequence is a man aged 25-40 years in good health. The chain carries TRBV7-6 and TRBJ2-1, with 11 bases aligning to TRBD2. Sequencing was carried out using naive CD4+ T cells sorted from blood. Described subset: CD45RA+ positively selected. The CDR3 reads CASSLVSGRGSNEQFF. CDR3 DNA: TGTGCCAGCAGCTTAGTTAGCGGGAGGGGTTCAAATGAGCAGTTCTTC. Using reference TRBV7-6 and TRBJ2-1 for the parts outside the CDR3, the full variable domain is GAGVSQSPRYKVTKRGQDVALRCDPISGHVSLYWYRQALGQGPEFLTYFNYEAQQDKSGLPNDRFSAERPEGSISTLTIQRTEQRDSAMYRCASSLVSGRGSNEQFFGPGTRLTVL.